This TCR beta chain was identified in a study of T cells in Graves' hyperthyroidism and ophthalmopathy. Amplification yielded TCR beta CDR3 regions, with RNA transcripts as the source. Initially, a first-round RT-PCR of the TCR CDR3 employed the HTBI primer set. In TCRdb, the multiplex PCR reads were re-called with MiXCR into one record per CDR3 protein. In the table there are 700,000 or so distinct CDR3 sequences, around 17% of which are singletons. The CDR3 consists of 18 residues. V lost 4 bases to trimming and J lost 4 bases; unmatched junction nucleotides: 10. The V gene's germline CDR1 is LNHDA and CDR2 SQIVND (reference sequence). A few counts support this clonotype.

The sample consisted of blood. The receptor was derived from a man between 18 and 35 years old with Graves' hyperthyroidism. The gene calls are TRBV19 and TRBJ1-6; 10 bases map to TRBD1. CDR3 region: CASSNRDRGSAYNSPLHF. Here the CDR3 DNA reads TGTGCCAGTAGTAACCGGGACAGGGGCTCGGCTTATAATTCACCCCTCCACTTT.